The 20 T cell receptor beta chains reported below all come from one sample, sequenced in a study of CD8+ T cells in alopecia areata. Treatment specified: oral pan-JAK inhibitor, 5-10 mg twice daily. RNA was isolated and reverse transcribed to cDNA, the sequencing template. Only in-frame clones appear in the TCRdb table, and some are missing; sequencing was by immunoSEQ multiplex PCR. Of about 300,000 clones detected, nearly 60% appear once; the ten largest clones hold less than 2%. The sequencing here drew on CD4+ T cells sorted from blood, taken at week 24, from a patient treated with tofacitinib. The receptors derive from a human donor with alopecia areata.

The chain couples TRBV5-1 to TRBJ2-1; tentative D call: TRBD1 (6 bases). CDR3 length: 16 amino acids. V gave up 7 bases and J gave up 7 bases, with 24 bases separating them. Germline lookup yields CDR1 SGHRS and CDR2 YFSETQ. CDR3 sequence: CASSPPRGSAGNEQFF. In DNA, the CDR3 is TGCGCCAGCTCGCCCCCTAGGGGGTCAGCTGGTAATGAGCAGTTCTTC.

The chain carries TRBV2 and TRBJ2-5; D is perhaps TRBD1 (6 bases). CDR1 and CDR2 (germline): SNHLY, FYNNEI. Trimming stripped 4 bases from V and 3 bases from J, with 6 bases between. The length of the CDR3 is 12 residues. CDR3 nucleotide sequence: TGTGCCAGCAGTGGGACAGAAGAGACCCAGTACTTC. Protein product: CASSGTEETQYF.

This clone was recorded once. The CDR3 spells CAWETGGPSGANVLTF. CDR3 nucleotide sequence: TGTGCCTGGGAGACCGGGGGGCCCTCTGGGGCCAACGTCCTGACTTTC. The genes are TRBV30 and TRBJ2-6; perhaps TRBD2 as D (7 bases). The germline V gene has CDR1 GTSNPN and CDR2 SVGIG (reference sequence). This CDR3 spans 16 amino acids. The ends were cut back, 5 bases at V and 0 bases at J, with 14 bases in the middle.

The chain has TRBV7-9 and TRBJ2-5; D uncertain. Trimming removed 6 bases from V and 1 base from J, with 15 bases in between. Germline CDR1 and CDR2: SEHNR and FQNEAQ (reference sequence). The CDR3 is 15 residues long. The CDR3, as DNA: TGTGCCAGCAGTTATTGGGCTGGCATCCAAGAGACCCAGTACTTC. Protein sequence: CASSYWAGIQETQYF.

This clone was seen a few times. The rearrangement joins TRBV11-2 to TRBJ1-6, with a possible D match to TRBD1 (6 bases). The V gene lost 4 bases and the J gene lost 6 bases, with 13 bases spanning the gap. Germline values: CDR1 SGHAT, CDR2 FQNNGV. The CDR3 length is 15 residues. The CDR3 protein is CASSSTDSGNSPLHF. CDR3 nucleotide sequence: TGTGCCAGCAGCTCAACGGACAGTGGTAATTCACCCCTCCACTTT.

V usage is TRBV18 and J usage is TRBJ1-1; D remains unclear. The CDR3 contains 13 residues. Between the trimmed V and J ends, which lost 3 bases and 6 bases, there was a span of 11 bases. Germline lookup yields CDR1 KGHSH and CDR2 LQKENI. CDR3 amino acids: CASSPIQFAEAFF. CDR3 coding DNA: TGTGCCAGCTCACCTATACAGTTTGCTGAAGCTTTCTTT.

This chain links TRBV5-1 with TRBJ1-5; D is unclear. V lost 2 bases and J lost 3, with 12 bases in between. This CDR3 region has 15 residues. CDR1 is SGHRS and CDR2 is YFSETQ in the germline V gene. In nucleotides, the CDR3 is TGCGCCAGCAGCTTACAAGGAGGCCACAATCAGCCCCAGCATTTT. It translates to CASSLQGGHNQPQHF.

J is TRBJ2-7 and V is TRBV7-2; 9 bases line up with TRBD1. The V gene's germline CDR1 is SGHTA and CDR2 FQGNSA. V trimming: 5 bases; J trimming: 3 bases; junction bases outside the gene matches: 5. The CDR3 sequence is 14 residues long. CDR3 in DNA: TGTGCCAGCAGCCTCGCGGACAGGGGCTACGAGCAGTACTTC. Translating gives CASSLADRGYEQYF.

This clone was seen only a few times. V usage is TRBV27 and J usage is TRBJ2-3; a weak D match, TRBD1 (5 bases). CDR3 length: 14 residues. The germline CDR1 and CDR2 sequences are MNHEY and SMNVEV (reference sequence). V lost 0 bases and J lost 4, with 8 bases in between. CDR3 amino acids: CASSLSGRSDTQYF. CDR3 coding DNA: TGTGCCAGCAGTTTATCGGGGCGTTCAGATACGCAGTATTTT.

This chain connects TRBV15 to TRBJ2-2; 8 bases map to TRBD1. The CDR3 loop spans 16 amino acids. Trimming cost V 2 bases and J 1 base; bases outside gene matches: 3. Germline CDR1 reads LNHNV; CDR2 reads YYDKDF (reference sequence). The chain's CDR3 is CATSRPGTGNTGELFF. The DNA of the CDR3 is TGTGCCACCAGCAGACCAGGGACAGGGAACACCGGGGAGCTGTTTTTT.

The chain joins TRBV4-1 to TRBJ2-7; TRBD1 is a possible D gene (6 bases). CDR1 is MGHRA, CDR2 YSYEKL, per germline. The CDR3 loop spans 14 amino acids. The ends were cut back, 4 bases at V and 6 bases at J, with 16 bases in the middle. CDR3 amino acids: CASSPTTGKGEQYF. CDR3 in DNA: TGCGCCAGCAGCCCCACCACAGGGAAGGGCGAGCAGTACTTC.

The CDR3 nucleotides read TGTGCCAGCTCGCTTCGGGGTAGGGTCCACAATGAGCAGTTCTTC. It is translated as CASSLRGRVHNEQFF. V gene TRBV28 combines with J gene TRBJ2-1; D possibly corresponds to TRBD2 (5 bases). CDR3 length equals 15 residues. Germline loops: CDR1 MDHEN, CDR2 SYDVKM. V was clipped by 8 bases and J by 5 bases, with 19 bases between them. Based on the CDR3 plus reference TRBV28 and TRBJ2-1, the full variable domain is DVKVTQSSRYLVKRTGEKVFLECVQDMDHENMFWYRQDPGLGLRLIYFSYDVKMKEKGDIPEGYSVSREKKERFSLILESASTNQTSMYLCASSLRGRVHNEQFFGPGTRLTVL.

The V call is TRBV14, the J call TRBJ1-2; no definite D call. V was cut by 4 bases and J by 3 bases, with 15 bases left in between. CDR3 length: 15 amino acids. Germline V gives CDR1 SGHDN, CDR2 FVKESK. CDR3 DNA: TGTGCCAGCAGCCCACTCCGAGAGGGAGACTATGGCTACACCTTC. It codes for CASSPLREGDYGYTF.

This clone has only a few counts. The chain has TRBV2 and TRBJ2-2; maybe TRBD1 (5 bases). The V and J ends lost 7 bases and 3 bases respectively, with 15 bases between them. This CDR3 is 15 amino acids long. Germline CDR1 SNHLY, CDR2 FYNNEI. As DNA, the CDR3 is TGTGCCAGCACCCTCTCATGGGGCTACACCGGGGAGCTGTTTTTT. Translating it yields CASTLSWGYTGELFF.

This rearrangement joins TRBV20-1 to TRBJ2-3; D possibly corresponds to TRBD1 (6 bases). Germline V gene lookup returns CDR1 DFQATT and CDR2 SNEGSKA (reference sequence). CDR3 length equals 11 residues. V lost 6 bases and J 4 bases, leaving 8 bases between the germline ends. The CDR3 reads CSATGPDTQYF. In nucleotides, the CDR3 is TGCAGTGCAACAGGGCCAGATACGCAGTATTTT.

This clone was observed a few times. V gene TRBV18 combines with J gene TRBJ2-7, with a possible D match to TRBD1 (5 bases). Trimming pared 3 bases from V and 5 bases from J, leaving 14 bases between. CDR1 is KGHSH and CDR2 is LQKENI in the germline V gene. This CDR3 region has 14 residues. The CDR3 DNA reads as TGTGCCAGCTCACCCGGTAGCAGGGAAGACGAGCAGTACTTC. This sequence encodes CASSPGSREDEQYF.

This clone was observed once. Other DNA sequences within the sample encode an identical CDR3. The chain employs TRBV7-9 and TRBJ2-3; no clear D gene. The germline CDR1 and CDR2 sequences are SEHNR and FQNEAQ (reference sequence). V lost 1 base, J lost 2 bases, and 7 bases lay in between. The CDR3 length is 14 residues. The chain's CDR3 is CASSLGVSTDTQYF. Here the CDR3 DNA reads TGTGCCAGCAGCTTAGGCGTTTCCACAGATACGCAGTATTTT.

This clone showed up just a few times. V gene TRBV29-1 combines with J gene TRBJ2-3; D gene ambiguous. Trimming pared 4 bases from V and 4 bases from J, leaving 0 bases between. Germline-derived CDR1 and CDR2 are SQVTM and ANQGSEA. This CDR3 comprises 9 residues. CDR3 sequence (DNA): TGCAGCGTTGCAGATACGCAGTATTTT. Its translation: CSVADTQYF.

The CDR3 DNA reads TGCGCCAGCAGCGAGGACAGGGTCACTGAAGCTTTCTTT. Its translation is CASSEDRVTEAFF. V is TRBV5-1 and J is TRBJ1-1, with 8 positions matching TRBD1. The CDR3 is made up of 13 amino acids. J lost 4 bases, V lost 4 bases, and 3 bases had no gene match. Germline-derived CDR1 and CDR2 are SGHRS and YFSETQ.

The chain has TRBV7-2 and TRBJ2-5; 14 nucleotides agree with TRBD2. This CDR3 is built from 17 residues. Germline CDR1 and CDR2: SGHTA and FQGNSA. The V and J ends lost 4 bases and 2 bases, in that order; junction bases with no gene match: 6. The CDR3 is CASSYNGLAGGQETQYF. The CDR3 nucleotides are TGTGCCAGCAGCTACAATGGACTAGCGGGGGGACAAGAGACCCAGTACTTC.